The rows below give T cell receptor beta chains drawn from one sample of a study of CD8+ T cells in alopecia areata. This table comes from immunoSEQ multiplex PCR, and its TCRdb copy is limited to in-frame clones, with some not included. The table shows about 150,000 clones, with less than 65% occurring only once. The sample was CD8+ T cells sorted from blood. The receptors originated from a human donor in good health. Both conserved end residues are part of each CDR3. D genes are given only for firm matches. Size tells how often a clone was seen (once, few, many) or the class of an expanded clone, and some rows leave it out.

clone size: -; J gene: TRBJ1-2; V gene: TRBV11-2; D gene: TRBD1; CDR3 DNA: TGTGCCAGCAGCCCACGTCCCGGGACAGGGGCCTATGGCTACACCTTC; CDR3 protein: CASSPRPGTGAYGYTF
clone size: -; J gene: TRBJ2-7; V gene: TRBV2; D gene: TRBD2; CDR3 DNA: TGTGCCAGTGGACTAGCGGGATTCTACGAGCAGTACTTC; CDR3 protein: CASGLAGFYEQYF
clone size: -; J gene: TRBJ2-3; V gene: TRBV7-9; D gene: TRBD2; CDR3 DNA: TGTGCCAGCGAGGGCCCCCCGGGACTAGGACCACAACGGGCAGATACGCAGTATTTT; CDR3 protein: CASEGPPGLGPQRADTQYF
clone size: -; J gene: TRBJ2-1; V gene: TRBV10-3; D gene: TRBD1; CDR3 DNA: TGTGCCATCAGGGGACAGGGTCTTCCGAAAAATGAGCAGTTCTTC; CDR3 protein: CAIRGQGLPKNEQFF
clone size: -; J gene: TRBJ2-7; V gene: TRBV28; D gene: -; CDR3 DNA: TGTGCCAGCAGTTTCCCCCTGGAGAGCTCCTACGAGCAGTACTTC; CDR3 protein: CASSFPLESSYEQYF
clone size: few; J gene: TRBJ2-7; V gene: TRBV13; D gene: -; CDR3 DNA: TGTGCCAGCAGCACCCCCGCCCCTTACGAGCAGTACTTC; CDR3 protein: CASSTPAPYEQYF
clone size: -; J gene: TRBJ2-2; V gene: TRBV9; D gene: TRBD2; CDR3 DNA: TGTGCCAGCAGCACCACTAGCGGGAGCTCCGGGGAGCTGTTTTTT; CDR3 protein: CASSTTSGSSGELFF
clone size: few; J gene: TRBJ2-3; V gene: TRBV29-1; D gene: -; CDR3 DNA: TGCAGCGTTGCAGGGCTAGCTACGAGGGGCGGAGATACGCAGTATTTT; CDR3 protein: CSVAGLATRGGDTQYF
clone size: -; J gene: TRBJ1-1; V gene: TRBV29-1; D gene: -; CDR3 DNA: TGCAGCGTTGAGACGGGGATGAACACTGAAGCTTTCTTT; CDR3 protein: CSVETGMNTEAFF
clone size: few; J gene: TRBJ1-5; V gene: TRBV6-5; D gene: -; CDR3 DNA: TGTGCCAGCAGTATGTCGACAGTTAGTAATCAGCCCCAGCATTTT; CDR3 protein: CASSMSTVSNQPQHF
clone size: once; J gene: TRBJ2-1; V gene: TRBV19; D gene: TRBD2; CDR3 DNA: TGTGCCAGTAGTATATCGGGAGGGCCCTACAATGAGCAGTTCTTC; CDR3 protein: CASSISGGPYNEQFF
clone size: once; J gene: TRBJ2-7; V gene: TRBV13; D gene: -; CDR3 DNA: TGTGCCAGCAGCTTAAGAGGGGGAGAAAGCGAGCAGTACTTC; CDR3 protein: CASSLRGGESEQYF
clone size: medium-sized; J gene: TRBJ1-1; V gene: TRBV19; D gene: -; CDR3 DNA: TGTGCCAGTAGTATTTCGGGGACGGGTATGATCACTGAAGCTTTCTTT; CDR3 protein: CASSISGTGMITEAFF
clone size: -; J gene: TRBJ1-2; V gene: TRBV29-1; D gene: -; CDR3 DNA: TGCAGCGTTGTCGGGGGAGGCTACACCTTC; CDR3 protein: CSVVGGGYTF
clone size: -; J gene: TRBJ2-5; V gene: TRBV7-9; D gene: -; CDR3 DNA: TGTGCCAGCAGCAGAAGAGGGGACTCACAAGAGACCCAGTACTTC; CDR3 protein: CASSRRGDSQETQYF
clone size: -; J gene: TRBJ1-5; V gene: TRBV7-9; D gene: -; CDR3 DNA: TGTGCCAGCAGCTTCTCGGGGCTCAATCAGCCCCAGCATTTT; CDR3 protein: CASSFSGLNQPQHF
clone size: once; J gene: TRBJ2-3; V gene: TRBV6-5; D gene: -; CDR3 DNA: TGTGCCAGCAGTCTCCGACTAGAAATGGATACGCAGTATTTT; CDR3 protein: CASSLRLEMDTQYF
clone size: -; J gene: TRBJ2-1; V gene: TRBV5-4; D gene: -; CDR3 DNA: TGTGCCAGCAAAGGTGGAAGCTCCTACAATGAGCAGTTCTTC; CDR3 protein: CASKGGSSYNEQFF
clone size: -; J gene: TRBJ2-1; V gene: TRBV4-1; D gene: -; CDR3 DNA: TGCGCCAGCAGCCAAGGTGGAGGGGGGTACAATGAGCAGTTCTTC; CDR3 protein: CASSQGGGGYNEQFF
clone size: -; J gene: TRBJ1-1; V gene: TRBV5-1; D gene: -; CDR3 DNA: TGCGCCAGCAGCTTGGACGCGGGGGCACTTGAAGCTTTCTTT; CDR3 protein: CASSLDAGALEAFF
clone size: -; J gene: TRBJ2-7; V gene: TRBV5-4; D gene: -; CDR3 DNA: TGTGCCAGCAGCGGGTGGGGCAACACCGATACCTACGAGCAGTACTTC; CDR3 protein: CASSGWGNTDTYEQYF
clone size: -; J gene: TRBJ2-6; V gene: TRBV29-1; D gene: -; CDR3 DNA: TGCAGCGTTGGAGCCAGGGGAGATGGGGCCAACGTCCTGACTTTC; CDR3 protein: CSVGARGDGANVLTF
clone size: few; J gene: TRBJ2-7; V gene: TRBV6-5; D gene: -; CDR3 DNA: TGTGCCAGCGACGAGCAGTACTTC; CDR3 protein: CASDEQYF
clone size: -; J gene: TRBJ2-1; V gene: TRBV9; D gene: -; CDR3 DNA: TGTGCCAGCGGTCCTGGTTCGAGTCAGTTCTTC; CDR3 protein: CASGPGSSQFF
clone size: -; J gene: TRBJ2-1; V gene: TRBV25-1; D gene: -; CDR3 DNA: TGTGCCAGCAAGGGGGGTGAGCAGTTCTTC; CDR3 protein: CASKGGEQFF
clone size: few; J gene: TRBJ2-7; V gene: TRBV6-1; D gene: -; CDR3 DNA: TGTGCCACAAATGGAGACTCAACCTACGAGCAGTACTTC; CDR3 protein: CATNGDSTYEQYF
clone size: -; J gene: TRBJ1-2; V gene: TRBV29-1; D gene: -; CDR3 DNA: TGCAGCGTTGAAGACGACCAGTGCTACACCTTC; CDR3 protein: CSVEDDQCYTF
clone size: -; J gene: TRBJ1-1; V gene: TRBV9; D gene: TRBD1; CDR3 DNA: TGTGCCAGCAGCGCCTCAGGGGGCGTCCCTTTCTTT; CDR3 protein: CASSASGGVPFF
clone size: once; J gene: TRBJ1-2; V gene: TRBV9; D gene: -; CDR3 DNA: TGTGCCAGCAGCGTAGTCTCGACACAGGGTGACTATGGCTACACCTTC; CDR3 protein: CASSVVSTQGDYGYTF
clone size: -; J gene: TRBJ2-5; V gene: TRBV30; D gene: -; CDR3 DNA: TGTGCCTGGAAGTCCGGGCTGCAGACCCAGTACTTC; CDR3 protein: CAWKSGLQTQYF
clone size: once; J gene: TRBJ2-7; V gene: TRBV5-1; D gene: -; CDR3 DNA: TGCGCCAGCAGCTTCAACCGGGACGGATTATTGTACTTC; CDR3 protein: CASSFNRDGLLYF
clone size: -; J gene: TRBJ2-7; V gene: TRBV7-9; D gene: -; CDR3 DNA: TGTGCCAGCAGCTCAGGGGGGAACTACGAGCAGTACTTC; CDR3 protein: CASSSGGNYEQYF
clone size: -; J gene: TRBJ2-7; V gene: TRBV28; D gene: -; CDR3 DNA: TGTGCCAGCAGACTGGGACTTCCAATCCCCCACGAGCAGTACTTC; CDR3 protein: CASRLGLPIPHEQYF
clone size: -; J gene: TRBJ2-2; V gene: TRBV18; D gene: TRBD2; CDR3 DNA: TGTGCCAGCTCACCACGGGCGGGAGTCACCGGGGAGCTGTTTTTT; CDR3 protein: CASSPRAGVTGELFF
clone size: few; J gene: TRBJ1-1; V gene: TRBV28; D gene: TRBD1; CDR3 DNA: TGTGCCAGCAGTGACAGGGTTTGGACTGAAGCTTTCTTT; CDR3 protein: CASSDRVWTEAFF
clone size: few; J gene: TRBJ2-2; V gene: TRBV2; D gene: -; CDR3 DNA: TGTGCCAGCAGGCCGGACACCGGGGAGCTGTTTTTT; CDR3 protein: CASRPDTGELFF
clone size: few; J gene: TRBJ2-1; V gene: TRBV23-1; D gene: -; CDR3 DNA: TGCGCCAGCACTGAGGGCCCCTACAATGAGCAGTTCTTC; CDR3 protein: CASTEGPYNEQFF
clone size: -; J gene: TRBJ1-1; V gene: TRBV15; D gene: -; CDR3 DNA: TGTGCCACCAGCCCGGGGTTCGGCACTGAAGCTTTCTTT; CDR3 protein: CATSPGFGTEAFF
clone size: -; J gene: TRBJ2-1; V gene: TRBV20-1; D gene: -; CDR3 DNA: TGCAGTGCTAGTATCGTATTGGAGCAGTTCTTC; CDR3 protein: CSASIVLEQFF
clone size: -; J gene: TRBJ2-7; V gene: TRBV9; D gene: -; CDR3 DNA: TGTGCCAGCAGCGCCTCAACGTCTGCCGAGCAGTACTTC; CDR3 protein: CASSASTSAEQYF
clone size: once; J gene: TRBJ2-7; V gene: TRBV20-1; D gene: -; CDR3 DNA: TGCAGTGTTCCCCTATCTTCCGAGCAGTACTTC; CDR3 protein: CSVPLSSEQYF
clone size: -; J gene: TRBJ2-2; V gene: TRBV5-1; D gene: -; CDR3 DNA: TGCGCCAGCAGCTTGAACTGGGATGAGCTGTTTTTT; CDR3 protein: CASSLNWDELFF
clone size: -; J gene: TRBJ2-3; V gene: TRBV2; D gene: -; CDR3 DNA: TGTGCCAGCAGTGTCTGGGTTTCAGATACGCAGTATTTT; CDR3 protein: CASSVWVSDTQYF
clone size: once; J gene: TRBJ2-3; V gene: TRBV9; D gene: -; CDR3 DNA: TGTGCCAGCAGCGTAGCAACTTCCACAGATACGCAGTATTTT; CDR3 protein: CASSVATSTDTQYF
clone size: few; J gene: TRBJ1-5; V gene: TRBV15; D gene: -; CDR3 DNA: TGTGCCACCAGCAGAGATCGTGGAAGCAATCAGCCCCAGCATTTT; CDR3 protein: CATSRDRGSNQPQHF
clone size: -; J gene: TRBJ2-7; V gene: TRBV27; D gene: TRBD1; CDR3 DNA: TGTGCCAGCCGACTGGACAGGCTGCCCTACGAGCAGTACTTC; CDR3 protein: CASRLDRLPYEQYF
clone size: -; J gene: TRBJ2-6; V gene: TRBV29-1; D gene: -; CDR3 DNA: TGCAGCGTTGGCTTCCCGCAGGGGAGGGACGACCCCTCTGGGGCCAACGTCCTGACTTTC; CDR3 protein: CSVGFPQGRDDPSGANVLTF
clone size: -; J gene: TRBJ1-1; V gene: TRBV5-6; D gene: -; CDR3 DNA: TGTGCCAGCAGCCTAGCGAGGGTGAACACTGAAGCTTTCTTT; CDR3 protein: CASSLARVNTEAFF
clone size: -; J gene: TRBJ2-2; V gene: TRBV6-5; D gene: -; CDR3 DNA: TGTGCCACCGAGCAAACCGGGGAGCTGTTTTTT; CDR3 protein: CATEQTGELFF
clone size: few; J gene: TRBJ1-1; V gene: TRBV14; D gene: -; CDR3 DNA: TGTGCCAGCAGCCTCGGACAGCTTGAAGCTTTCTTT; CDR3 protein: CASSLGQLEAFF
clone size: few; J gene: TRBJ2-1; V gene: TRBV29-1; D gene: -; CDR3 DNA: TGCAGCGTTTCCGGACAGACCAATGAGCAGTTCTTC; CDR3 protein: CSVSGQTNEQFF
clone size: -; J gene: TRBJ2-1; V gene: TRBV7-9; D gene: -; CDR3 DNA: TGTGCCAGCAGCTTCGGTTTCTTC; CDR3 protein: CASSFGFF
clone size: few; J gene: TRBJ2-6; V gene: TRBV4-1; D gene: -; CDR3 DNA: TGCGCCAGCAGCCCGAGTACTGGGGCCAACGTCCTGACTTTC; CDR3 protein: CASSPSTGANVLTF
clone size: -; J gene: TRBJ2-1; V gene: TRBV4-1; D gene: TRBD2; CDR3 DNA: TGCGCCAGCAGCCAATTAGCGGGAAGCTCCTACAATGAGCAGTTCTTC; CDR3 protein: CASSQLAGSSYNEQFF
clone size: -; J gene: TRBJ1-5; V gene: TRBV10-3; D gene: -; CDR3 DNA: TGTGCCATCAGTGAGTCGGATGTCGGGGGTAGCAATCAGCCCCAGCATTTT; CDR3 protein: CAISESDVGGSNQPQHF